This entry lists 27 T cell receptor beta chains sequenced from one sample in a study of shared T cell receptors in the human thymus. Measured with immunoSEQ multiplex PCR; TCRdb has only the in-frame clones, and not every one. The table lists fewer than 700,000 clones, 70% to 90% of them singletons. These records were also assigned to another study, of human thymus T cells.

Source material: thymocytes. The receptors stem from a boy in the first two years of life with a congenital heart defect.

J is TRBJ2-1 and V is TRBV4-2; no clear D. The CDR3 has 13 amino acids. Germline CDR1 LGHNA, CDR2 YNFKEQ. V lost 1 base to trimming and J lost 4 bases, with 5 bases between them. CDR3 region: CASSQGQYNEQFF. The CDR3 region has the DNA TGTGCCAGCAGCCAAGGACAATACAATGAGCAGTTCTTC.

The chain employs TRBV29-1 and TRBJ1-1; D may be TRBD1 (6 bases). The germline CDR1 and CDR2 sequences are SQVTM and ANQGSEA. This CDR3 comprises 17 residues. V was shortened by 2 bases and J by 1 base, with 20 bases between the two germline ends. The CDR3, as DNA: TGCAGCGTTGAATCGGGGAAGGCAGGGGCCCGGAACACTGAAGCTTTCTTT. The encoded protein is CSVESGKAGARNTEAFF.

CDR3 bases: TGTGCCAGCAGCGAGGGGGGTTGGCGGGAGTGGGGCACAGATACGCAGTATTTT. Residues: CASSEGGWREWGTDTQYF. The rearrangement links TRBV27 to TRBJ2-3, with a weak D call TRBD2 (7 bases). The CDR3 spans 18 residues. The V end was cut by 6 bases, the J end by 1 base, with 23 bases between. Per the germline V gene, CDR1 is MNHEY and CDR2 is SMNVEV (reference sequence).

In the case of this clone: The sample has other DNA sequences that encode this CDR3 too. The chain employs TRBV7-9 and TRBJ2-7; TRBD1 matches at 9 bases. The junction had 0 bases not matched to a gene; V was cut back by 1 base and J by 2 bases. This CDR3 has 14 amino acids. Per the germline V gene, CDR1 is SEHNR and CDR2 is FQNEAQ (reference sequence). In DNA form, the CDR3 reads TGTGCCAGCAGCTTAGGGACAGGGGCCTACGAGCAGTACTTC. Amino acid sequence: CASSLGTGAYEQYF. Drawing the rest from reference TRBV7-9 and TRBJ2-7, the complete variable domain is DTGVSQNPRHKITKRGQNVTFRCDPISEHNRLYWYRQTLGQGPEFLTYFQNEAQLEKSRLLSDRFSAERPKGSFSTLEIQRTEQGDSAMYLCASSLGTGAYEQYFGPGTRLTVT.

The rearrangement links TRBV7-6 to TRBJ1-1, with D tentatively TRBD1 (5 bases). Germline assignment: CDR1 SGHVS and CDR2 FNYEAQ. The length of the CDR3 is 13 residues. Trimming cost V 6 bases and J 5 bases, with 13 bases left between them. This CDR3 is CASSRGDGTEAFF. For the CDR3, the DNA is TGTGCCAGCAGTAGGGGTGATGGGACTGAAGCTTTCTTT.

The table lists this clone with a count of one. This chain joins TRBV11-1 and TRBJ2-3; 9 positions match TRBD2. Germline V gives CDR1 SGHAT, CDR2 FQDESV (reference sequence). The junction had 9 bases not matched to a gene; V was cut back by 8 bases and J by 3 bases. The length of the CDR3 is 15 residues. The DNA for the CDR3 is TGTGCCAGCGGGATTAGCGGGAGAGGGACAGATACGCAGTATTTT. It yields the protein CASGISGRGTDTQYF.

V gene TRBV4-2 combines with J gene TRBJ2-7; D may be TRBD2 (6 bases). V lost 4 bases and J 3 bases, leaving 13 bases between the germline ends. Looked up from germline, CDR1 is LGHNA and CDR2 is YNFKEQ. CDR3 size: 14 residues. CDR3 coding DNA: TGTGCCAGCAGCCGGGGGGACCGAAACTACGAGCAGTACTTC. Residues: CASSRGDRNYEQYF.

CDR3 DNA sequence: TGTGCCAGCAGACCGGGGGTATCCACAGATACGCAGTATTTT. This gives the protein CASRPGVSTDTQYF. The chain links TRBV6-5 to TRBJ2-3, with a possible D match to TRBD2 (6 bases). The CDR3 sequence is 14 residues long. Per germline, CDR1 MNHEY and CDR2 SVGAGI. The V end was cut by 6 bases, the J end by 2 bases, with 12 bases between.

The rearrangement links TRBV5-4 to TRBJ2-5, with TRBD2 as a possible D gene (5 bases). The V gene's germline CDR1 is SGHNT and CDR2 YYREEE (reference sequence). The CDR3 length is 18 residues. The germline V and J ends were trimmed by 1 base and 5 bases, with 24 bases remaining between them. As DNA, the CDR3 is TGTGCCAGCAGCTTGCATTCTCTACGGGAAAGCCTCCACGAGACCCAGTACTTC. Its translation is CASSLHSLRESLHETQYF.

The chain's CDR3 is CASSPPPRNTEAFF. The CDR3 region has the DNA TGTGCCAGCTCACCACCGCCCAGGAACACTGAAGCTTTCTTT. V gene TRBV18 combines with J gene TRBJ1-1; D remains ambiguous. Germline CDR1 and CDR2: KGHSH and LQKENI. CDR3 length equals 14 residues. Trimming removed 0 bases from V and 1 base from J, with 6 bases in between.

V is TRBV9 and J is TRBJ2-1; 8 positions match TRBD2. Trimming at V came to 0 bases and at J to 5 bases, leaving 4 bases not matched to a gene. Looked up from germline, CDR1 is SGDLS and CDR2 is YYNGEE. This CDR3 has 15 amino acids. CDR3 sequence: CASSVEVAGNNEQFF. The CDR3 bases are TGTGCCAGCAGCGTAGAGGTAGCGGGAAACAATGAGCAGTTCTTC.

The chain has TRBV19 and TRBJ2-7; D is possibly TRBD2 (5 bases). CDR1 is LNHDA, CDR2 SQIVND, per germline (reference sequence). Trimming cost V 3 bases and J 1 base, with 10 bases left between them. This CDR3 comprises 14 residues. CDR3 residues: CASSMGRGSYEQYF. CDR3 nucleotide sequence: TGTGCCAGTAGTATGGGGAGAGGGTCCTACGAGCAGTACTTC. The full variable domain, with the rest looked up from reference TRBV19 and TRBJ2-7, is DGGITQSPKYLFRKEGQNVTLSCEQNLNHDAMYWYRQDPGQGLRLIYYSQIVNDFQKGDIAEGYSVSREKKESFPLTVTSAQKNPTAFYLCASSMGRGSYEQYFGPGTRLTVT.

This chain links TRBV15 with TRBJ2-1, with no clear D. Germline CDR1 and CDR2: LNHNV and YYDKDF (reference sequence). Trimming took off 2 bases at V and 4 bases at J, with 12 bases between the two ends. CDR3 length: 15 amino acids. For the CDR3, the DNA is TGTGCCACCAGCAGACAAGCCCGGTCTTACAATGAGCAGTTCTTC. It translates to CATSRQARSYNEQFF.

The J gene is TRBJ2-1, the V gene TRBV21-1; TRBD2 is taken as the D call from the table, unchecked against the DNA. TRBV21-1 is classified as a pseudogene. The CDR3 totals 17 residues. For the CDR3, the DNA is TGTGCCAGCAGCAAAGAAGGGCGGGAGGGGGCGGACAATGAGCAGTTCTTC. This translates into CASSKEGREGADNEQFF.

The genes are TRBV15 and TRBJ2-1, with 10 positions matching TRBD2. Trimming at V came to 5 bases and at J to 8 bases, leaving 9 bases not matched to a gene. Germline-derived CDR1 and CDR2 are LNHNV and YYDKDF (reference sequence). The CDR3 loop spans 15 amino acids. The CDR3 nucleotides are TGTGCCACCAGCCAATCTAGCGGGAGTGGCGATGAGCAGTTCTTC. Translating it yields CATSQSSGSGDEQFF.

The chain uses TRBV4-2 and TRBJ1-5; the match to TRBD1 covers 11 bases. The CDR3 sequence is 16 residues long. From germline, CDR1 is LGHNA and CDR2 YNFKEQ. V was pared by 1 base and J by 6 bases, with 5 bases of the junction left unmatched. CDR3 in DNA: TGTGCCAGCAGCCAAGGGGGACAGGGGGAAGGTCAGCCCCAGCATTTT. As protein: CASSQGGQGEGQPQHF.

V is TRBV9 and J is TRBJ2-7; 9 bases line up with TRBD2. The CDR3 is 17 amino acids. CDR1 and CDR2 (germline): SGDLS, YYNGEE. Trimming at V came to 4 bases and at J to 1 base, leaving 12 bases not matched to a gene. The CDR3 region is CASSPSGREGPSYEQYF. The DNA of the CDR3 is TGTGCCAGCAGCCCCAGCGGGCGGGAGGGCCCGTCCTACGAGCAGTACTTC.

The chain combines TRBV27 with TRBJ1-1; D is possibly TRBD1 (5 bases). The CDR3 loop spans 17 amino acids. Trimming removed 0 bases from V and 3 bases from J, with 17 bases in between. Germline CDR1 is MNHEY and CDR2 is SMNVEV (reference sequence). As DNA, the CDR3 is TGTGCCAGCAGTTTATCGCTCCGCGGGGGGAGGTACACTGAAGCTTTCTTT. Its translation: CASSLSLRGGRYTEAFF.

The chain combines TRBV5-4 with TRBJ2-3; D remains unclear. Germline V gene data show CDR1 as SGHNT and CDR2 as YYREEE (reference sequence). V lost 0 bases and J lost 4, with 15 bases in between. CDR3 length: 16 amino acids. CDR3 in amino acids: CASSLGPIPGSDTQYF. The CDR3 bases are TGTGCCAGCAGCTTGGGACCCATCCCCGGGTCAGATACGCAGTATTTT.

The chain uses TRBV27 and TRBJ1-2; D not certain. The CDR3 totals 14 residues. V gave up 7 bases and J gave up 4 bases, with 16 bases separating them. From germline, CDR1 is MNHEY and CDR2 SMNVEV (reference sequence). CDR3 sequence reads: CASTPGGRAYGYTF. The CDR3 nucleotides read TGTGCCAGCACCCCCGGCGGGCGGGCCTATGGCTACACCTTC.

The chain uses TRBV7-8 and TRBJ2-7; 10 bases are a match to TRBD2. This CDR3 region has 15 residues. Per germline, CDR1 SGHVS and CDR2 FQNEAQ. Trimming removed 1 base from V and 5 bases from J; junction bases left unmatched: 5. The CDR3 sequence is CASSLGLAGANEQYF. For the CDR3, the DNA is TGTGCCAGCAGCTTAGGGCTAGCGGGAGCAAACGAGCAGTACTTC.

This chain uses TRBV6-5 with TRBJ1-2, with a tentative D call TRBD1 (5 bases). Trimming pared 5 bases from V and 6 bases from J, leaving 16 bases between. Germline V gene data show CDR1 as MNHEY and CDR2 as SVGAGI. This CDR3 region has 14 residues. CDR3 protein: CASSPGGGCDGYTF. DNA of the CDR3: TGTGCCAGCAGTCCCGGGGGGGGTTGCGATGGCTACACCTTC.

A note on this clone: One end of the junction varies from germline; a read error may be responsible. Other DNA sequences from this sample encode an identical CDR3 as well. This chain links TRBV3-1 (or the pseudogene TRBV3-2) with TRBJ2-7; D not resolved. The germline V gene has CDR1 LGHDT and CDR2 YNNKEL (reference sequence). There are 9 residues in the CDR3. DNA for the CDR3: TGCGCCAGCAGCACCGGGCAGTACTTC. Protein sequence: CASSTGQYF.

The chain carries TRBV7-8 and TRBJ2-7, with D perhaps matching TRBD2 (6 bases). Germline CDR1 is SGHVS and CDR2 is FQNEAQ. With 5 bases removed from V and 2 bases from J, the gap between germline ends came to 13 bases. The CDR3 extends over 14 amino acids. This CDR3 reads CASSPGTSPYEQYF. CDR3 nucleotides: TGTGCCAGCAGCCCCGGGACTTCACCCTACGAGCAGTACTTC.

The rearrangement links TRBV7-3 to TRBJ2-7, with D perhaps matching TRBD1 (6 bases). Germline CDR1 is SGHTA and CDR2 is FQGTGA. This CDR3 has 13 amino acids. The V end lost 5 bases, the J end lost 3 bases, and 11 bases lay between the germline ends. CDR3 region: CASSARGNYEQYF. Here the CDR3 DNA reads TGTGCCAGCAGCGCGAGGGGGAACTACGAGCAGTACTTC. Together with reference TRBV7-3 and TRBJ2-7, the CDR3 gives the full variable domain: GAGVSQTPSNKVTEKGKYVELRCDPISGHTALYWYRQSLGQGPEFLIYFQGTGAADDSGLPNDRFFAVRPEGSVSTLKIQRTERGDSAVYLCASSARGNYEQYFGPGTRLTVT.

The gene calls are TRBV5-6 and TRBJ2-2; 13 bases fit TRBD2. The V gene's germline CDR1 is SGHDT and CDR2 YYEEEE. This CDR3 is built from 16 residues. V trimming: 2 bases; J trimming: 3 bases; junction bases outside the gene matches: 1. DNA for the CDR3: TGTGCCAGCAGCTTACTAGCGGGAGGGGACACCGGGGAGCTGTTTTTT. Amino acid sequence: CASSLLAGGDTGELFF.

This rearrangement joins TRBV4-2 to TRBJ2-7; TRBD2 agrees at 9 bases. J was trimmed by 3 bases and V by 3 bases; bases with no gene match: 18. Germline V gene lookup returns CDR1 LGHNA and CDR2 YNFKEQ. The CDR3 loop spans 19 amino acids. The CDR3 DNA sequence: TGTGCCAGCAGCCAGGTCGTCGCTAGCGGGAACCCTCCCTACTACGAGCAGTACTTC. Protein sequence: CASSQVVASGNPPYYEQYF.